The 14 T cell receptor beta chains given below trace back to one sample, sequenced in a study of siplizumab effects on memory and regulatory T cells. Generated by immunoSEQ multiplex PCR, the TCRdb table keeps only in-frame clones and is missing some. Among approximately 110,000 clones listed, around 92% were seen once. Material: Tregs sorted from blood. The receptor source for this set is a human donor in good health.

The chain has TRBV9 and TRBJ1-2; 8 bases are a match to TRBD1. Germline loops: CDR1 SGDLS, CDR2 YYNGEE. V lost 4 bases and J lost 9; bases outside the gene matches: 14. There are 15 residues in the CDR3. The CDR3 DNA follows: TGTGCCAGCAGCTCCATAAGGGACAGGATCGGGAGCTACACCTTC. Translating it yields CASSSIRDRIGSYTF. The full variable domain, in which reference TRBV9 and TRBJ1-2 provide the parts outside the CDR3, is DSGVTQTPKHLITATGQRVTLRCSPRSGDLSVYWYQQSLDQGLQFLIQYYNGEERAKGNILERFSAQQFPDLHSELNLSSLELGDSALYFCASSSIRDRIGSYTFGSGTRLTVV.

This sequence joins TRBV11-2 and TRBJ1-2; D is ambiguous. The V and J ends lost 5 bases and 5 bases respectively, with 15 bases between them. The CDR3 is made up of 14 amino acids. Germline V lookup: CDR1 SGHAT, CDR2 FQNNGV. As DNA, the CDR3 is TGTGCCAGCAGCCCAGTAAGGGCCCCATATGGCTACACCTTC. Translating it yields CASSPVRAPYGYTF.

V gene TRBV5-8 combines with J gene TRBJ2-5, with unresolved D. With the DNA end fitting TRBJ2-7 better, the J assignment may be wrong. This CDR3 region has 14 residues. CDR1 SGHTS and CDR2 YDEGEE come from the germline V gene. The CDR3 reads CASSLQHLLYEQYF. The CDR3 DNA is TGTGCCAGCAGCTTACAACACCTCCTCTACGAGCAGTACTTC.

The gene calls are TRBV7-2 and TRBJ2-1; D gene unclear. This CDR3 has 15 residues. In germline, CDR1 is SGHTA, CDR2 FQGNSA. V was shortened by 4 bases and J by 2 bases, with 12 bases between the two germline ends. CDR3 sequence reads: CASSSRTGAYNEQFF. Here the CDR3 DNA reads TGTGCCAGCAGCTCTCGGACCGGAGCCTACAATGAGCAGTTCTTC.

The rearrangement joins TRBV12-5 to TRBJ2-3, with D possibly matching TRBD2 (5 bases). CDR1 is LGHNT and CDR2 is FRNRAP in the germline V gene. This CDR3 contains 13 residues. Trimming took off 5 bases at V and 5 bases at J, with 11 bases between the two ends. As DNA, the CDR3 is TGTGCTAGTGGTCCTGACTATAAAGATACGCAGTATTTT. Residues: CASGPDYKDTQYF.

The J gene is TRBJ2-3, the V gene TRBV23-1, with TRBD1 identical over 8 bases. TRBV23-1 is an ORF, and what it does is uncertain. The CDR3 has 18 amino acids. The V gene end was trimmed by 1 base and the J gene end by 1 base; junction bases not matched to a gene: 10. CDR3: CASSQFDRGRRGTDTQYF. Here the CDR3 DNA reads TGCGCCAGCAGTCAATTTGACAGGGGCAGGCGCGGCACAGATACGCAGTATTTT.

The chain has TRBV14 and TRBJ2-1; 8 bases agree with TRBD2. The CDR3 loop spans 15 amino acids. Germline V gene sequence: CDR1 SGHDN, CDR2 FVKESK. With V trimmed by 4 bases and J by 6 bases, 8 bases remained unmatched. The CDR3 bases are TGTGCCAGCAGCCCCTGGACTAGCAGGGGCAATGAGCAGTTCTTC. Its protein is CASSPWTSRGNEQFF.

The chain joins TRBV5-1 to TRBJ2-3; D unresolved. This CDR3 is 14 amino acids long. The V end lost 2 bases, the J end lost 2 bases, and 9 bases lay between the germline ends. The germline V gene encodes CDR1 SGHRS and CDR2 YFSETQ. This CDR3 reads CASSLLADTDTQYF. CDR3 nucleotide sequence: TGCGCCAGCAGCTTATTGGCGGACACAGATACGCAGTATTTT.

V usage is TRBV6-5 and J usage is TRBJ1-2, with 8 positions matching TRBD1. Germline-derived CDR1 and CDR2 are MNHEY and SVGAGI. V lost 2 bases to trimming and J lost 8 bases; unmatched junction nucleotides: 4. The CDR3 has 13 amino acids. CDR3 coding DNA: TGTGCCAGCAGTTACACAGGGGGTTTCGGCTACACCTTC. Its translation: CASSYTGGFGYTF.

The chain joins TRBV9 to TRBJ1-1; 7 nucleotides align to TRBD1. CDR3 length: 15 amino acids. CDR1 SGDLS and CDR2 YYNGEE come from the germline V gene. After removal of 3 bases from V and 4 bases from J, the junction contained 9 bases not matched to a gene. The CDR3 nucleotides read TGTGCCAGCAGCGCCATTGACAGGGCGCGCACTGAAGCTTTCTTT. Its protein product is CASSAIDRARTEAFF. Drawing the rest from reference TRBV9 and TRBJ1-1, the complete variable domain is DSGVTQTPKHLITATGQRVTLRCSPRSGDLSVYWYQQSLDQGLQFLIQYYNGEERAKGNILERFSAQQFPDLHSELNLSSLELGDSALYFCASSAIDRARTEAFFGQGTRLTVV.

V gene TRBV5-1 combines with J gene TRBJ2-3; D uncertain. The CDR3 totals 14 residues. Germline CDR1 is SGHRS and CDR2 is YFSETQ. The V end lost 1 base, the J end lost 2 bases, and 8 bases lay between the germline ends. The CDR3 protein is CASSLQPDTDTQYF. CDR3 DNA sequence: TGCGCCAGCAGCTTGCAACCTGACACAGATACGCAGTATTTT.

V and J are TRBV21-1 and TRBJ1-6; the tabulated D call, TRBD1, remains unverified against the DNA. TRBV21-1 has pseudogene status. The CDR3 loop spans 18 amino acids. For the CDR3, the DNA is TGTGCCAGCAGCAAAGCGGTCAGAAGGGGCCGGCATAATTCACCCCTCCACTTT. Translation gives CASSKAVRRGRHNSPLHF.

The rearrangement joins TRBV7-6 to TRBJ2-2; 10 nucleotides line up with TRBD2. The junction had 13 bases not matched to a gene; V was cut back by 5 bases and J by 7 bases. The germline CDR1 and CDR2 sequences are SGHVS and FNYEAQ. CDR3 length: 17 amino acids. CDR3 protein: CASSPSEVAGGGGELFF. CDR3 DNA sequence: TGTGCCAGCAGCCCCTCGGAAGTAGCGGGGGGAGGCGGGGAGCTGTTTTTT.

The chain carries TRBV7-2 and TRBJ1-3; no reliable D call. The CDR3 loop spans 13 amino acids. Looked up from germline, CDR1 is SGHTA and CDR2 is FQGNSA. The ends were cut back, 4 bases at V and 6 bases at J, with 10 bases in the middle. CDR3 in amino acids: CASSYLGENTIYF. The CDR3 region has the DNA TGTGCCAGCAGCTACCTTGGCGAAAACACCATATATTTT.